The entry below describes one T cell receptor (beta chain). These data belong to a study of cytomegalovirus exposure and HLA in healthy donors. PCR used 60 Vbeta primers and 13 Jbeta primers. Clones were read by immunoSEQ multiplex PCR, and TCRdb kept only the in-frame ones, dropping some. This repertoire shows about 160,000 clones, 70% to 85% found once; its top ten account for about 6%. There are 15 residues in the CDR3. Losses at the gene ends were 5 bases for V and 1 base for J; bases not matched to a gene: 5. CDR1 is SEHNR, CDR2 FQNEAQ, per germline (reference sequence). V is TRBV7-9 and J is TRBJ1-2; 9 nucleotides match TRBD1. Material for sequencing was PBMCs. The receptor's source is a man over 45 in good health and CMV-seropositive. CDR3 residues: CASSTGTGINYGYTF. In DNA form, the CDR3 reads TGTGCCAGCAGCACCGGGACAGGGATTAACTATGGCTACACCTTC.